The 8 T cell receptor beta chains presented below share a single source sample, sequenced in a study of control samples from healthy donors and cancer patients. Data came from immunoSEQ multiplex PCR; TCRdb stores just in-frame clones and leaves some out. The data hold roughly 200,000 clones, with 90% to 95% observed a single time. The sample was blood. These receptors originate from a man aged 18 to 30 in good health.

J is TRBJ1-3 and V is TRBV30; TRBD1 matches at 7 bases. The J segment lost 2 bases and the V segment lost 2 bases, leaving 6 bases of the junction unmatched. Germline V gene lookup returns CDR1 GTSNPN and CDR2 SVGIG (reference sequence). This CDR3 contains 15 residues. The DNA for the CDR3 is TGTGCCTGGAGTTCAGACAGGGTGCCTGGAAACACCATATATTTT. This sequence encodes CAWSSDRVPGNTIYF.

V gene TRBV12-3 or TRBV12-4 combines with J gene TRBJ1-5; D is ambiguous. There are 12 residues in the CDR3. V was pared by 5 bases and J by 6 bases, with 8 bases between. DNA of the CDR3: TGTGCCAGCAGTCCCTTGGGTCAGCCCCAGCATTTT. Amino acids: CASSPLGQPQHF.

This chain uses TRBV2 with TRBJ1-5, with a weak D call TRBD1 (5 bases). The CDR3 sequence is 13 residues long. Trimming removed 5 bases from V and 7 bases from J, with 12 bases in between. Germline CDR1 reads SNHLY; CDR2 reads FYNNEI. For the CDR3, the DNA is TGTGCCAGCAGTCGGACATTGAGCCAGCCCCAGCATTTT. Translating gives CASSRTLSQPQHF.

The chain is built from TRBV6-5 and TRBJ1-2; 7 nucleotides line up with TRBD1. CDR1 and CDR2 from the germline V gene are MNHEY and SVGAGI. J gave up 6 bases and V 1 base, and 11 bases lay outside the gene matches. The CDR3 length is 16 residues. As DNA, the CDR3 is TGTGCCAGCAGTTACTATCCTGGGACAGCAGATGATGGCTACACCTTC. Amino acids: CASSYYPGTADDGYTF.

This clone was seen only once. V is TRBV5-1 and J is TRBJ2-2, with 7 bases identical to TRBD1. This CDR3 is 14 amino acids long. V gave up 5 bases and J gave up 5 bases; unmatched junction bases: 6. Germline V gene data show CDR1 as SGHRS and CDR2 as YFSETQ. The CDR3 DNA reads as TGCGCCAGCAGTCCCGGGACAGCAACCGGGGAGCTGTTTTTT. This gives the protein CASSPGTATGELFF. Looking up the rest from reference TRBV5-1 and TRBJ2-2 gives the full variable domain: KAGVTQTPRYLIKTRGQQVTLSCSPISGHRSVSWYQQTPGQGLQFLFEYFSETQRNKGNFPGRFSGRQFSNSRSEMNVSTLELGDSALYLCASSPGTATGELFFGEGSRLTVL.

V and J are TRBV6-5 and TRBJ2-7; possible D gene TRBD1, 6 bases. This CDR3 is built from 15 residues. Trimming stripped 6 bases from V and 2 bases from J, with 17 bases between. CDR1 is MNHEY and CDR2 is SVGAGI in the germline V gene. The CDR3 DNA sequence: TGTGCCAGCAGAGGCGAGGGGGTGACTACCTACGAGCAGTACTTC. It is translated as CASRGEGVTTYEQYF.

The rearrangement joins TRBV7-3 to TRBJ2-3; D is perhaps TRBD1 (5 bases). The CDR3 is 15 amino acids. V dropped 7 bases and J dropped 3 bases, with 17 bases sitting between them. Germline V gene sequence: CDR1 SGHTA, CDR2 FQGTGA. The CDR3 nucleotides read TGTGCCAGCAATAAAGGGCAGGGTCCGACAGATACGCAGTATTTT. Protein: CASNKGQGPTDTQYF.

The J gene is TRBJ2-1, the V gene TRBV2; 8 bases match TRBD1. This CDR3 region has 13 residues. Germline loops: CDR1 SNHLY, CDR2 FYNNEI. V shed 5 bases, J shed 12 bases, and the junction held 9 bases outside the gene matches. CDR3 DNA: TGTGCCAGCAGTAACCAGGGGGCTATAGGGCAGTTCTTC. It specifies CASSNQGAIGQFF.